This T cell receptor beta chain was captured by sequencing in a study of PD-L1 blockade in urothelial cancer. Specified time point: peripheral blood 6 weeks after treatment start. The method was immunoSEQ multiplex PCR; TCRdb's version includes in-frame clones alone and lacks a portion of them. The table has around 50,000 clones, about 85% seen once. CDR3 length: 16 residues. Germline V CDR1 and CDR2: SNHLY, FYNNEI. With 1 base removed from V and 1 base from J, the gap between germline ends came to 11 bases. The chain uses TRBV2 and TRBJ2-4, with unresolved D. The sample here was PBMCs, taken around atezolizumab (anti-PD-L1) treatment. The receptor comes from a man aged 45-65 years with urothelial cancer. CDR3 DNA sequence: TGTGCCAGCAGTGAAGATGGAACTACTGCCAAAAACATTCAGTACTTC. Its translation is CASSEDGTTAKNIQYF.